This T cell receptor (beta chain) was sequenced in a study of shared clonotypes between healthy human individuals. As for this clone: Its antigen is as yet unknown.

Broader study findings: Estimated richness values were generally larger in naive subsets than in memory subsets. Unshared clonotypes carried lower generation probabilities than those common to all four donors.

This table comes from immunoSEQ multiplex PCR, and its TCRdb copy is limited to in-frame clones, with some not included. The data contain millions of clones, 85% to 95% of them singletons. CDR3 length: 14 residues. Germline-derived CDR1 and CDR2 are SNHLY and FYNNEI. V lost 10 bases to trimming and J lost 2 bases; unmatched junction nucleotides: 5. The V gene is TRBV2, the J gene TRBJ2-3; the match to TRBD2 covers 11 bases. Source material: naive CD4+ T cells sorted from blood. As for subset: CD45RA+ positively selected. The sequence came from a young man in good health. The CDR3 reads CATQLAGATDTQYF. In nucleotides, the CDR3 is TGTGCCACCCAACTAGCGGGGGCCACAGATACGCAGTATTTT.